This T cell receptor (beta chain) is from a study of early T cells in non-severe SARS-CoV-2 infection. In the study overall: From unsorted whole blood, bulk RNA was sequenced, and the chains remained unpaired.

The CDR3 length is 15 residues. V lost 4 bases to trimming and J lost 4 bases, with 11 bases between them. Unique molecular identifiers tagged individual cDNA molecules. TCRdb passed the 5' RACE reads through MiXCR, listing each CDR3 protein once. This sample has roughly 120,000 distinct CDR3 sequences, with approximately 15% found just once. Study outcomes and limitations: Private and CD4 specificities were missed by VDJdb matching, skewed to anti-spike CD8.

This clonotype was recorded many times. Antigen unknown. This chain links TRBV12-3 or TRBV12-4 with TRBJ2-6; D gene unclear. The sample was whole blood. The sequence was obtained from an adult who was a healthcare worker with PCR-confirmed SARS-CoV-2 infection or an uninfected control (not recorded which). Here the CDR3 DNA reads TGTGCCAGCAGTTCTCCGCGTCGAGGGGCCAACGTCCTGACTTTC. It is translated as CASSSPRRGANVLTF.